The clone carrying this T cell receptor beta chain was recorded many times. Its target is not known. TCRdb re-called clones via MiXCR from the PCR reads. The sample has roughly 59,000 clones, about 17% seen once. The data originate from a study of metastatic and nonmetastatic thyroid tumors. Study observations and caveats: Significantly greater TCR beta diversity was reportedly found in malignant thyroid tumors than in benign nodules (in blood and tumor).

V lost 5 bases and J lost 6; bases outside the gene matches: 5. In germline, CDR1 is SGHTA, CDR2 FQGTGA. The CDR3 covers 14 residues. Before thyroid surgery, none of the patients had received any treatment. The sequence was obtained from a male donor with papillary thyroid cancer or a benign thyroid nodule (not recorded which). Some clones in this sample may be carry-over from other donors' samples. Material for sequencing was blood. The chain combines TRBV7-3 with TRBJ2-3, with TRBD1 matching 10 bases. In DNA, the CDR3 is TGTGCCAGCAGCAGGACAGGGGGTCAGGATACGCAGTATTTT. Amino acid sequence: CASSRTGGQDTQYF.